This T cell receptor beta chain is from a study of human T cells and chemical hapten exposure. TCRdb re-derived calls from the RACE reads in MiXCR, one entry per CDR3 protein. The table includes more than 95,000 distinct CDR3 sequences, 9.5% to 13% detected once. CDR1 is DFQATT, CDR2 SNEGSKA, per germline (reference sequence). The CDR3 sequence is 15 residues long. The V segment lost 5 bases and the J segment 1 base; nucleotides outside the gene matches: 7. The time point: patch test 1, 2 weeks after DPC sensitization. Sample treatment: therapeutic diphenylcyclopropenone sensitization with weekly scalp DPC.

The sequencing here drew on whole blood, taken in connection with sensitization to the hapten diphenylcyclopropenone (DPC). This clonotype was sampled from a woman in her forties or fifties with alopecia areata. Some clones in this sample may be carry-over from other donors' samples. The chain links TRBV20-1 to TRBJ1-5; 8 bases match TRBD1. CDR3 residues: CSAGRGQESNQPQHF. CDR3 coding DNA: TGCAGTGCTGGGCGGGGACAGGAGAGCAATCAGCCCCAGCATTTT.